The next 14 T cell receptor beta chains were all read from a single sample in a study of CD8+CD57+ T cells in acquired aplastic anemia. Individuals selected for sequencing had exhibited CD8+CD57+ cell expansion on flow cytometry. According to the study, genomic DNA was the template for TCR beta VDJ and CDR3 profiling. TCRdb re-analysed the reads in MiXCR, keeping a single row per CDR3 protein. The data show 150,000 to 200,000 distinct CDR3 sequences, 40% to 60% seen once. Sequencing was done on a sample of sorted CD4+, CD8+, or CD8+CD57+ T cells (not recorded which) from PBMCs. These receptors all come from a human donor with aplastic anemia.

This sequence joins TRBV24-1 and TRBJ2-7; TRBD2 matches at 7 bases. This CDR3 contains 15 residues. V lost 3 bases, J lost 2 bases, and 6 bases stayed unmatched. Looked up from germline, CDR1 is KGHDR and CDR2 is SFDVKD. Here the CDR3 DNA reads TGTGCCACCAGTGATGGGGCGGGAGATGCCTACGAGCAGTACTTC. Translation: CATSDGAGDAYEQYF.

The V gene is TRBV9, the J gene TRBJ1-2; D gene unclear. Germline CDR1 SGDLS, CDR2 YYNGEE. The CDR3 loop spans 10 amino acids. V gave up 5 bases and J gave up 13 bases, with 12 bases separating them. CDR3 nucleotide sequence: TGTGCCAGCAGTGGAGCCTATGCCACCTTC. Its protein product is CASSGAYATF.

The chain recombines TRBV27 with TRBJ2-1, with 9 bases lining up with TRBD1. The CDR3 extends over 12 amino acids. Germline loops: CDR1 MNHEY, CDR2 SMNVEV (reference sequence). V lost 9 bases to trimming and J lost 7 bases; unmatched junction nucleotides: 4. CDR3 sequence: CASLDRGNEQFF. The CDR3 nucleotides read TGTGCCAGTTTAGACAGGGGGAATGAGCAGTTCTTC.

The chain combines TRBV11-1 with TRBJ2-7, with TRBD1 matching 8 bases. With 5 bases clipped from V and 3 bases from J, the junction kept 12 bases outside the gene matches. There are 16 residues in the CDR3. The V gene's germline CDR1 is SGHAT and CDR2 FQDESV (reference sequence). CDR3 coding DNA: TGTGCCAGCAGCATTATGGGGACAGGCAGTTTCTACGAGCAGTACTTC. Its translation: CASSIMGTGSFYEQYF.

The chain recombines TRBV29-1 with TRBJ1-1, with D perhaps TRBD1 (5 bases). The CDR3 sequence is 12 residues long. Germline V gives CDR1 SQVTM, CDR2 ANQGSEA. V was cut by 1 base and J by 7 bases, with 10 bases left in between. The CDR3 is CSVEVQGNEAFF. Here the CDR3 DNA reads TGCAGCGTTGAAGTGCAGGGAAATGAAGCTTTCTTT.

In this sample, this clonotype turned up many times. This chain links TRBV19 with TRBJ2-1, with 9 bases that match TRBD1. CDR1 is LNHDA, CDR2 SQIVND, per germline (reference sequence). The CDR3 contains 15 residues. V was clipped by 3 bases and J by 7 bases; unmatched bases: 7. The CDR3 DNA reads TGTGCCAGTAGTATGGGGACAGGGCTCTTGAATGAGCAGTTCTTC. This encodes CASSMGTGLLNEQFF.

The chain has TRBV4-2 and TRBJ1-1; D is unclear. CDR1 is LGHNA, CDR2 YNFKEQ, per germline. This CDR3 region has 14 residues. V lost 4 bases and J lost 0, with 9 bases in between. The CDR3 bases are TGTGCCAGCAGCCTACGGGTCGTGAACACTGAAGCTTTCTTT. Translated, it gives CASSLRVVNTEAFF.

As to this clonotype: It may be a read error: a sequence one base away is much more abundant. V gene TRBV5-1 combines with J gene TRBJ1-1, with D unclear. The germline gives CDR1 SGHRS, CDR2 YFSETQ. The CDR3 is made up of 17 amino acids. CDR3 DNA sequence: TGCGCCAGCAGCTCTTCCGGGCTATCCCCGTTGAGCACTGGAGCTTTCTTT. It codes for CASSSSGLSPLSTGAFF.

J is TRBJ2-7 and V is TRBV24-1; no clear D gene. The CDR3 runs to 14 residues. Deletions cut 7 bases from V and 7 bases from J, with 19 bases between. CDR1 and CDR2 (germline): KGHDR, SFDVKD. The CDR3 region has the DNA TGTGCCACCAGGGATAGCAGTGGTATGGGAGAGCAGTACTTC. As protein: CATRDSSGMGEQYF.

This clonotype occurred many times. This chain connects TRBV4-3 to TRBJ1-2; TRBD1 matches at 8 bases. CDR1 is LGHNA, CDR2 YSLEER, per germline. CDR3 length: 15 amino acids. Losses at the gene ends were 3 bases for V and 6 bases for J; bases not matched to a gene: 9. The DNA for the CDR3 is TGCGCCAGCAGCCAGCTCCCCGGGACAGGCAATGGCTACACCTTC. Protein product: CASSQLPGTGNGYTF.

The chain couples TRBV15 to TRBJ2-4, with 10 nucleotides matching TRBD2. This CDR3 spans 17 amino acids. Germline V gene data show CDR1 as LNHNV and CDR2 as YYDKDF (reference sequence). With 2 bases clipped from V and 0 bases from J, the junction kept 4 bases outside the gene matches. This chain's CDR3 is CATSRTSGVLAKNIQYF. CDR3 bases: TGTGCCACCAGCAGAACTAGCGGGGTTCTAGCCAAAAACATTCAGTACTTC.

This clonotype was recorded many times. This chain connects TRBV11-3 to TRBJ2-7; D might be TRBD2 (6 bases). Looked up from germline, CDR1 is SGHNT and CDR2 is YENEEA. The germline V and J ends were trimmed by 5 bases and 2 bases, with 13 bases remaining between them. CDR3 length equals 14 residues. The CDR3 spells CASSPRLEPYEQYF. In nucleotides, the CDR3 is TGTGCCAGCAGCCCGCGACTAGAACCCTACGAGCAGTACTTC.

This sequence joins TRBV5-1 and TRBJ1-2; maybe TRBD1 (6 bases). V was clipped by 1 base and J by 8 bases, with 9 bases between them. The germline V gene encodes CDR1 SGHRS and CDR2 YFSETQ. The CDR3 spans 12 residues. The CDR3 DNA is TGCGCCAGCAGCTTGACAGGGTTCGGCTACACCTTC. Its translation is CASSLTGFGYTF. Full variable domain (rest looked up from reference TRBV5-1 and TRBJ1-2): KAGVTQTPRYLIKTRGQQVTLSCSPISGHRSVSWYQQTPGQGLQFLFEYFSETQRNKGNFPGRFSGRQFSNSRSEMNVSTLELGDSALYLCASSLTGFGYTFGSGTRLTVV.

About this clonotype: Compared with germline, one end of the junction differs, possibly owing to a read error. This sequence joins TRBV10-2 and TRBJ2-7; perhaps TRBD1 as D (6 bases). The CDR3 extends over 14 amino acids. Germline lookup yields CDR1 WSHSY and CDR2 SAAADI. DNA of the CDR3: TGTGCCATCAGCCGGGACACTCTCTCCTACGAGCAGTACTTC. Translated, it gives CAISRDTLSYEQYF.